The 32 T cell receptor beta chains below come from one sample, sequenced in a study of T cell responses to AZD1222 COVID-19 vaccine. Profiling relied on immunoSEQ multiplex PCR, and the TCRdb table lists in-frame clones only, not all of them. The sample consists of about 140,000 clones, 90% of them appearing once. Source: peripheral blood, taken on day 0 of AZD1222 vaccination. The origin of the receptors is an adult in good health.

The CDR3 nucleotides read TGCGCCAGCAGTCATCCGGGACACCGACGGGAGACAACTAATGAAAAACTGTTTTTT. Protein product: CASSHPGHRRETTNEKLFF. The chain is built from TRBV23-1 and TRBJ1-4, with a weak D call TRBD1 (6 bases). TRBV23-1 is treated as an ORF (open reading frame) with a function not yet certain. The CDR3 is 19 amino acids. V shed 3 bases and J shed 0 bases, with 20 bases lying between them.

CDR3 in DNA: TGTGCCAGCAGCTTACGTAGGGGGCGAGCCAAAAACATTCAGTACTTC. This translates into CASSLRRGRAKNIQYF. The chain joins TRBV7-2 to TRBJ2-4, with 7 nucleotides matching TRBD1. Looked up from germline, CDR1 is SGHTA and CDR2 is FQGNSA. CDR3 length: 16 residues. V was clipped by 2 bases and J by 0 bases; unmatched bases: 4.

In DNA, the CDR3 is TGTGCCAGCAGGATCAACACTGAAGCTTTCTTT. Protein: CASRINTEAFF. The chain is built from TRBV6-5 and TRBJ1-1; D uncertain. Looked up from germline, CDR1 is MNHEY and CDR2 is SVGAGI. Trimming took 6 bases from V and 2 from J, leaving 4 bases between them. The CDR3 is made up of 11 amino acids.

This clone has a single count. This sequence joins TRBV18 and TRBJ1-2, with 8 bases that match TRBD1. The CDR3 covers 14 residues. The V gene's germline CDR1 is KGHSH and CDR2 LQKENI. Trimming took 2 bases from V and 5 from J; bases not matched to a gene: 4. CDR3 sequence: CASSPRQGMYGYTF. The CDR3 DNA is TGTGCCAGCTCACCAAGACAGGGGATGTATGGCTACACCTTC. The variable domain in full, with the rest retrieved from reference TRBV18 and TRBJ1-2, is NAGVMQNPRHLVRRRGQEARLRCSPMKGHSHVYWYRQLPEEGLKFMVYLQKENIIDESGMPKERFSAEFPKEGPSILRIQQVVRGDSAAYFCASSPRQGMYGYTFGSGTRLTVV.

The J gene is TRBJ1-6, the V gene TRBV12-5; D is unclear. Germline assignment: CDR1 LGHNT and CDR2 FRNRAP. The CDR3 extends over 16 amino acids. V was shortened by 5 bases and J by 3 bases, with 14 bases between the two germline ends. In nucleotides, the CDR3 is TGTGCTAGTGGTCCCCGAGGGTGGGACTATAATTCACCCCTCCACTTT. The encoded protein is CASGPRGWDYNSPLHF.

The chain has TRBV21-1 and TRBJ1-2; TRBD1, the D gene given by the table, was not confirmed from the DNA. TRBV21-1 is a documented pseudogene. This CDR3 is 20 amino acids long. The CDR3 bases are TGTGCCAGCAGCCGCCTTCCCCAAATACGGGACAGGGGGCCGAACTATGGCTACACCTTC. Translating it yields CASSRLPQIRDRGPNYGYTF.

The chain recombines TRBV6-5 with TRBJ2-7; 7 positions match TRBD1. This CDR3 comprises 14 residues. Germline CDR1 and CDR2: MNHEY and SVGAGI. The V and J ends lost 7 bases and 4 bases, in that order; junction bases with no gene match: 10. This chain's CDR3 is CASTYRDRSYEQYF. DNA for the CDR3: TGTGCCAGCACCTACCGGGACAGATCGTACGAGCAGTACTTC.

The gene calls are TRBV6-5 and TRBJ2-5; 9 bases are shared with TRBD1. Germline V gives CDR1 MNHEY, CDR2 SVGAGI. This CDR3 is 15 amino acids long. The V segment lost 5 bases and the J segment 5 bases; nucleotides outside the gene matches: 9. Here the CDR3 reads CASSLEQGALETQYF. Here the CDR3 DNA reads TGTGCCAGCAGTCTCGAACAGGGGGCGCTTGAGACCCAGTACTTC.

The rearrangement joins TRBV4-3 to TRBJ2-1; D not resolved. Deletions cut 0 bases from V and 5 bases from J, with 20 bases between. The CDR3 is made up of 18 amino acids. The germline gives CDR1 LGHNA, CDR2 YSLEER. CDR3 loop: CASSQDIDRPAPHNEQFF. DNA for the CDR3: TGCGCCAGCAGCCAAGATATCGACCGACCGGCCCCCCACAATGAGCAGTTCTTC.

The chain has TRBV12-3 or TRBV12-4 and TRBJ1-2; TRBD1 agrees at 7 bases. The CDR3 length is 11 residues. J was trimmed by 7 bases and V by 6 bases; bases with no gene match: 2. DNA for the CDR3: TGTGCCAGCAGACAGGGGCTTGGCTACACCTTC. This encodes CASRQGLGYTF.

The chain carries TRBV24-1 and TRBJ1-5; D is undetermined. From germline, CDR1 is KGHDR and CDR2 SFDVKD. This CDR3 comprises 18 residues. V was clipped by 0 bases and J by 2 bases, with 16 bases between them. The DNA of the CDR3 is TGTGCCACCAGTGATTTGCGGGTTCTGCTCATAGGCAATCAGCCCCAGCATTTT. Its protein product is CATSDLRVLLIGNQPQHF.

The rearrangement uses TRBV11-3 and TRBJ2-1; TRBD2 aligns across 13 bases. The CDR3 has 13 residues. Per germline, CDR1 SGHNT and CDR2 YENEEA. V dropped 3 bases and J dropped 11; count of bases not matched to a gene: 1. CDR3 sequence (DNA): TGTGCCAGCAGCTTGGGACTAGCGGGAAAGCAGTTCTTC. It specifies CASSLGLAGKQFF. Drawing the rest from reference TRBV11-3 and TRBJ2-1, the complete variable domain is EAGVVQSPRYKIIEKKQPVAFWCNPISGHNTLYWYLQNLGQGPELLIRYENEEAVDDSQLPKDRFSAERLKGVDSTLKIQPAELGDSAVYLCASSLGLAGKQFFGPGTRLTVL.

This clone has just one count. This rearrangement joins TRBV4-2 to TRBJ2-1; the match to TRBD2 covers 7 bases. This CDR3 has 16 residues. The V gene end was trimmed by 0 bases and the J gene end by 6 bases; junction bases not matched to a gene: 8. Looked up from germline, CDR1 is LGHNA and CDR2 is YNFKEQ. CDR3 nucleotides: TGTGCCAGCAGCCAAGAAGTCGGGGGGATCAGCAATGAGCAGTTCTTC. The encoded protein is CASSQEVGGISNEQFF.

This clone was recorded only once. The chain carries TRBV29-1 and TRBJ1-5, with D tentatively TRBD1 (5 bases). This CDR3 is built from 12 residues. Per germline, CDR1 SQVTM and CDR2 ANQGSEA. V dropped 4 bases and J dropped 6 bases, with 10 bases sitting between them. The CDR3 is CSVGGESQPQHF. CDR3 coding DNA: TGCAGCGTTGGGGGGGAAAGTCAGCCCCAGCATTTT.

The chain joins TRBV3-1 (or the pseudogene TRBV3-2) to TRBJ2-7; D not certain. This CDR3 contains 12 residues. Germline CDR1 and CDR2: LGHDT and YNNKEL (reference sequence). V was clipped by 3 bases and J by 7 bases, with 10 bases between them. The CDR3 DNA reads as TGTGCCAGCAGCCACGGGCCGGCAGAGCAGTACTTC. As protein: CASSHGPAEQYF.

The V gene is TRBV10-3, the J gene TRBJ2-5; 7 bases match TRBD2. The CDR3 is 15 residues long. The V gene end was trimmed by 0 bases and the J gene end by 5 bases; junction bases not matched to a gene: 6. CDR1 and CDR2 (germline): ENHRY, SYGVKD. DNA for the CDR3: TGTGCCATCAGTGAGTCGACTAGCATCGGCGAGACCCAGTACTTC. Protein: CAISESTSIGETQYF.

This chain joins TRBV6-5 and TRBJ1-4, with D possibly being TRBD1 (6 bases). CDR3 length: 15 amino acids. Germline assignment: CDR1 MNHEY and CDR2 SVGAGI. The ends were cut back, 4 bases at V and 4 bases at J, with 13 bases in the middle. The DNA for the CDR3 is TGTGCCAGCAGTTCCACAGGGAATCTTAATGAAAAACTGTTTTTT. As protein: CASSSTGNLNEKLFF.

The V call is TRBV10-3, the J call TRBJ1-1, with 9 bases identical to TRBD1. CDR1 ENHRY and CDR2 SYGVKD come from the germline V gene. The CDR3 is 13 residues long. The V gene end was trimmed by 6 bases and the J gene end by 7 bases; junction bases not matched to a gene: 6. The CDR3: CAIREGQGGEAFF. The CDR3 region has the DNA TGTGCCATCAGAGAGGGACAGGGCGGTGAAGCTTTCTTT.

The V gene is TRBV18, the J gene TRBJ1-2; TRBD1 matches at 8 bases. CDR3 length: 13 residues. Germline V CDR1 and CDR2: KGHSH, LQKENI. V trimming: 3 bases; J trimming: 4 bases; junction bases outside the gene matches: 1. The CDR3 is CASSPTGGYGYTF. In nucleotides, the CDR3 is TGTGCCAGCTCACCTACAGGGGGCTATGGCTACACCTTC. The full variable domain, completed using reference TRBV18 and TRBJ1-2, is NAGVMQNPRHLVRRRGQEARLRCSPMKGHSHVYWYRQLPEEGLKFMVYLQKENIIDESGMPKERFSAEFPKEGPSILRIQQVVRGDSAAYFCASSPTGGYGYTFGSGTRLTVV.

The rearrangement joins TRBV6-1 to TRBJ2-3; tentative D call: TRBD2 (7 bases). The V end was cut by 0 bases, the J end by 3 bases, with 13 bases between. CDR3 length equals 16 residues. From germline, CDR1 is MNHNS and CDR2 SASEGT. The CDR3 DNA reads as TGTGCCAGCAGTGAAGCAGGGGGGGCCTGGACAGATACGCAGTATTTT. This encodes CASSEAGGAWTDTQYF.

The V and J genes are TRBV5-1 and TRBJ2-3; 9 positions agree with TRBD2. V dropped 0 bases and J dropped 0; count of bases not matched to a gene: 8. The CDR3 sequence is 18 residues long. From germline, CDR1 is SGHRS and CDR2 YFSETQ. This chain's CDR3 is CASSLGLAGMISTDTQYF. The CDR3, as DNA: TGCGCCAGCAGCTTGGGTCTAGCGGGAATGATAAGCACAGATACGCAGTATTTT.

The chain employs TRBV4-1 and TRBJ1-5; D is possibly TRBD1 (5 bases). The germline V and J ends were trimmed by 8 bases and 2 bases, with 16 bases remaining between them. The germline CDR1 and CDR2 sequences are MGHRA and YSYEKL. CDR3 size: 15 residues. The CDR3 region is CASAGGLGGNQPQHF. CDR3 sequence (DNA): TGCGCCAGCGCGGGGGGTTTAGGCGGCAATCAGCCCCAGCATTTT.

DNA of the CDR3: TGTGCCACCAGCTCAAACTCGGCAATGGGCATTCAGTACTTC. Amino acids: CATSSNSAMGIQYF. The chain has TRBV15 and TRBJ2-4; D is uncertain. V shed 5 bases and J shed 9 bases, with 17 bases lying between them. This CDR3 spans 14 amino acids. Germline V gene data show CDR1 as LNHNV and CDR2 as YYDKDF (reference sequence).

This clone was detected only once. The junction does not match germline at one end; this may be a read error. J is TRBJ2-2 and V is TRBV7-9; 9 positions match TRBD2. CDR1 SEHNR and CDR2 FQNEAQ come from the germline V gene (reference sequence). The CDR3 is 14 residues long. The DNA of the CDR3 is TGTGCCAGCAGCCTAGCGGGAACTACCGGGGAGCTGTTTTTT. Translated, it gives CASSLAGTTGELFF. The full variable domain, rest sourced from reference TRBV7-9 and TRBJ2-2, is DTGVSQNPRHKITKRGQNVTFRCDPISEHNRLYWYRQTLGQGPEFLTYFQNEAQLEKSRLLSDRFSAERPKGSFSTLEIQRTEQGDSAMYLCASSLAGTTGELFFGEGSRLTVL.

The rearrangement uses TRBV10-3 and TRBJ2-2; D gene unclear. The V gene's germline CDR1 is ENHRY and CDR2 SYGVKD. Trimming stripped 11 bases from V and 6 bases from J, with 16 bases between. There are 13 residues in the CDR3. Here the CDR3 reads CASTALDAGELFF. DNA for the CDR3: TGTGCCTCCACGGCCCTAGACGCCGGGGAGCTGTTTTTT.

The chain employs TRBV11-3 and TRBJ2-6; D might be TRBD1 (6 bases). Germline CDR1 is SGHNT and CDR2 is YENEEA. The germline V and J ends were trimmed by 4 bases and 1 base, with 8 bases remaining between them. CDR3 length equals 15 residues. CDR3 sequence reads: CASSSDRSGANVLTF. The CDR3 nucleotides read TGTGCCAGCAGCTCAGACAGGTCTGGGGCCAACGTCCTGACTTTC.

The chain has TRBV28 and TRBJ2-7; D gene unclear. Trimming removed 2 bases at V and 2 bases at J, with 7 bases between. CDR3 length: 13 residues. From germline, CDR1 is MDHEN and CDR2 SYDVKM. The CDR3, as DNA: TGTGCCAGCAGTTTAGTCGTCCCCTACGAGCAGTACTTC. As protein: CASSLVVPYEQYF.

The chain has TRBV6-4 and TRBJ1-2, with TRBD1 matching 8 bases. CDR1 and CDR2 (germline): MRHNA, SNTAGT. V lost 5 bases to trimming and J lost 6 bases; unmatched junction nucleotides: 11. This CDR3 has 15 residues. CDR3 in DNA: TGTGCCAGCAGTATGGACAGGGTGAGGAGCAATGGCTACACCTTC. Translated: CASSMDRVRSNGYTF.

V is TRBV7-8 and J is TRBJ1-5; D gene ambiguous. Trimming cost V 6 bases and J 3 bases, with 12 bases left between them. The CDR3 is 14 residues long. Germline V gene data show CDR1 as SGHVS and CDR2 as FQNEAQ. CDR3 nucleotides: TGTGCCAGCAGTCTATCGAGGACCAATCAGCCCCAGCATTTT. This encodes CASSLSRTNQPQHF. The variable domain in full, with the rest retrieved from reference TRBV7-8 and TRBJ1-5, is GAGVSQSPRYKVAKRGQDVALRCDPISGHVSLFWYQQALGQGPEFLTYFQNEAQLDKSGLPSDRFFAERPEGSVSTLKIQRTQQEDSAVYLCASSLSRTNQPQHFGDGTRLSIL.

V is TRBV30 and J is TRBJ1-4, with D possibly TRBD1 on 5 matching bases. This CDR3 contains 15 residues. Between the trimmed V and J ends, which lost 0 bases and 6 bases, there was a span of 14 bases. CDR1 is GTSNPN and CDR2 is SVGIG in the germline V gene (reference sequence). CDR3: CAWSVGGQGDEKLFF. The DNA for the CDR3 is TGTGCCTGGAGTGTGGGGGGTCAGGGTGATGAAAAACTGTTTTTT. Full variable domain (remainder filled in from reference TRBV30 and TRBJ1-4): SQTIHQWPATLVQPVGSPLSLECTVEGTSNPNLYWYRQAAGRGLQLLFYSVGIGQISSEVPQNLSASRPQDRQFILSSKKLLLSDSGFYLCAWSVGGQGDEKLFFGSGTQLSVL.

The CDR3 nucleotides are TGCGCCAGCAGCCCGGGACAGGGTTCCTACAATGAGCAGTTCTTC. This codes for CASSPGQGSYNEQFF. V is TRBV5-1 and J is TRBJ2-1; 9 positions match TRBD1. The junction had 3 bases not matched to a gene; V was cut back by 4 bases and J by 1 base. In germline, CDR1 is SGHRS, CDR2 YFSETQ. The CDR3 spans 15 residues.

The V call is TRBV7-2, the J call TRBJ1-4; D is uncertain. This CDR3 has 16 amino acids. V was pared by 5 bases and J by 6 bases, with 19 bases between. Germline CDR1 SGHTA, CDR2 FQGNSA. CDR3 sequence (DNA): TGTGCCAGCAGCCCCGGTGCTCGGCTTAGGGATGAAAAACTGTTTTTT. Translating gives CASSPGARLRDEKLFF.